Below are 14 T cell receptor beta chains sequenced from a single sample in a study of identical twins. One entry per CDR3 protein, called by TCRdb with MiXCR from the 5' RACE reads. The table includes 1.5 million to 2 million distinct CDR3 sequences, 32% detected once. The sequencing input was cord blood. These receptors were taken from a newborn girl in good health.

In this sample, this clonotype turned up many times. This chain uses TRBV12-3 or TRBV12-4 with TRBJ2-7; D not certain. CDR3 length: 15 amino acids. The V gene lost 7 bases and the J gene lost 5 bases, with 21 bases spanning the gap. The CDR3 is CASTNDPRLPHEQYF. CDR3 nucleotide sequence: TGTGCCAGCACCAACGACCCACGACTCCCTCACGAGCAGTACTTC.

With respect to this clonotype: A much more abundant neighbour one base away suggests this may be a read error. The chain links TRBV6-5 to TRBJ1-2, with no clear D. Trimming stripped 2 bases from V and 4 bases from J, with 8 bases between. Germline-derived CDR1 and CDR2 are MNHEY and SVGAGI. The CDR3 totals 13 residues. The CDR3 here is CASSYGSFYGYTF. CDR3 DNA sequence: TGTGCCAGCAGTTACGGGAGTTTCTATGGCTACACCTTC.

The genes are TRBV12-3 or TRBV12-4 and TRBJ2-7; 11 positions agree with TRBD2. The CDR3 totals 14 residues. The junction had 3 bases not matched to a gene; V was cut back by 5 bases and J by 3 bases. The CDR3 nucleotides are TGTGCCAGCAGTGGGACTAGCGGATACTACGAGCAGTACTTC. Its protein is CASSGTSGYYEQYF.

Note on this clonotype: Since the CDR3 does not end with the conserved phenylalanine or tryptophan, this likely comes from a read error. The chain uses TRBV7-9 and TRBJ1-2, with D uncertain. This CDR3 has 14 residues. Germline V gene sequence: CDR1 SEHNR, CDR2 FQNEAQ (reference sequence). Between the trimmed V and J ends, which lost 5 bases and 2 bases, there was a span of 12 bases. CDR3 sequence reads: CASSPLTLNYGYTL. The CDR3 DNA is TGTGCCAGCAGCCCCTTGACCCTCAACTATGGCTACACCCTC.

This clonotype appeared a few times. The rearrangement links TRBV29-1 to TRBJ2-1, with 9 bases aligning to TRBD1. The end of the DNA fits TRBJ2-7 better, so the J call may be wrong. Per germline, CDR1 SQVTM and CDR2 ANQGSEA. The CDR3 loop spans 14 amino acids. The CDR3 DNA sequence: TGCAGCGCCTTTACAGGGGGCGATGGAAATGAGCAGTACTTC. It translates to CSAFTGGDGNEQYF.

This clonotype was observed a few times. The chain couples TRBV29-1 to TRBJ2-7; D call uncertain. The CDR3 loop spans 11 amino acids. Germline lookup yields CDR1 SQVTM and CDR2 ANQGSEA. Deletions cut 6 bases from V and 7 bases from J, with 13 bases between. The CDR3 sequence: CSVARLGEQYF. CDR3 nucleotide sequence: TGCAGCGTGGCCCGTTTGGGTGAGCAGTACTTC.

The V gene is TRBV5-1, the J gene TRBJ2-1; TRBD2 aligns across 9 bases. V lost 1 base, J lost 5 bases, and 4 bases stayed unmatched. Germline loops: CDR1 SGHRS, CDR2 YFSETQ. The CDR3 is made up of 15 amino acids. The CDR3 sequence: CASSLTRGGNNEQFF. The DNA for the CDR3 is TGCGCCAGCAGCTTGACGCGGGGGGGAAACAATGAGCAGTTCTTC.

Only a few counts were recorded for this clonotype. Here the CDR3 DNA reads TGTGCCAGCAGTGTGGACGGCTTGGGGGGTGGTAATGAAAAACTGTTTTTT. It is translated as CASSVDGLGGGNEKLFF. The rearrangement uses TRBV25-1 and TRBJ1-4, with D possibly matching TRBD1 (5 bases). Germline lookup yields CDR1 MGHDK and CDR2 SYGVNS. The V and J ends lost 4 bases and 4 bases respectively, with 19 bases between them. The CDR3 length is 17 residues.

This chain links TRBV11-1 with TRBJ2-5; D remains ambiguous. CDR1 SGHAT and CDR2 FQDESV come from the germline V gene (reference sequence). CDR3 length equals 14 residues. V was clipped by 0 bases and J by 5 bases, with 10 bases between them. CDR3 residues: CASSLANPEETQYF. CDR3 sequence (DNA): TGTGCCAGCAGCTTAGCTAACCCCGAGGAGACCCAGTACTTC. Looking up the rest from reference TRBV11-1 and TRBJ2-5 gives the full variable domain: EAEVAQSPRYKITEKSQAVAFWCDPISGHATLYWYRQILGQGPELLVQFQDESVVDDSQLPKDRFSAERLKGVDSTLKIQPAELGDSAMYLCASSLANPEETQYFGPGTRLLVL.

This clonotype was found a few times. V and J are TRBV24-1 and TRBJ2-3; D possibly corresponds to TRBD1 (5 bases). The CDR3 consists of 13 residues. CDR1 is KGHDR, CDR2 SFDVKD, per germline. Trimming shortened V by 3 bases and J by 5 bases, and 8 bases separated the two germline ends. Here the CDR3 DNA reads TGTGCCACCAGTGATGGGGCCGGAGATACGCAGTATTTT. Translating it yields CATSDGAGDTQYF.

The chain is built from TRBV6-1 and TRBJ2-4; tentatively, D is TRBD2 (7 bases). The better agreement between TRBJ2-7 and the DNA end casts doubt on the J call. The CDR3 covers 15 residues. The germline V gene has CDR1 MNHNS and CDR2 SASEGT. CDR3 DNA sequence: TGTGCCAGCAGTGACCTCAGGGGAGGGCTGTCCGAGCAGTACTTC. Amino acid sequence: CASSDLRGGLSEQYF.

This clonotype has a handful of counts. The chain joins TRBV5-5 to TRBJ1-2; 8 bases are a match to TRBD1. The germline V gene encodes CDR1 SGHKS and CDR2 YYEKEE (reference sequence). V gave up 4 bases and J gave up 8 bases; unmatched junction bases: 7. The CDR3 is made up of 13 amino acids. CDR3 protein: CASSKGQVTGYTF. CDR3 bases: TGTGCCAGCAGCAAGGGACAGGTGACGGGCTACACCTTC. Looking up the rest from reference TRBV5-5 and TRBJ1-2 gives the full variable domain: DAGVTQSPTHLIKTRGQQVTLRCSPISGHKSVSWYQQVLGQGPQFIFQYYEKEERGRGNFPDRFSARQFPNYSSELNVNALLLGDSALYLCASSKGQVTGYTFGSGTRLTVV.

This clonotype was picked up one time. Just one base apart from a much larger clone, this may be a read error. The rearrangement uses TRBV20-1 and TRBJ2-3; D may be TRBD1 (5 bases). Trimming pared 5 bases from V and 3 bases from J, leaving 12 bases between. CDR1 is DFQATT, CDR2 SNEGSKA, per germline (reference sequence). This CDR3 contains 13 residues. The CDR3 spells CSAAPGLTDTQYF. CDR3 bases: TGCAGTGCTGCCCCAGGGCTAACAGATACGCAGTATTTT.

This clonotype appeared a few times. V and J are TRBV20-1 and TRBJ2-5; TRBD1 agrees at 8 bases. The J call is uncertain, as TRBJ2-7 better fits the DNA end. CDR3 length equals 15 residues. The germline CDR1 and CDR2 sequences are DFQATT and SNEGSKA (reference sequence). CDR3 amino acids: CSARDQGRGLYEQYF. The CDR3 DNA sequence: TGCAGTGCTAGAGATCAAGGCAGGGGGCTTTACGAGCAGTACTTC.